The sample holds one count of the clone carrying this TCR beta chain. What it binds is unknown. The sample holds other DNA sequences that translate to the same CDR3. From germline, CDR1 is MGHRA and CDR2 YSYEKL. The CDR3 contains 14 residues. Germline trimming cut 1 base from V and 2 bases from J; bases unmatched to any gene: 1. This record comes from a study of CD8+ T cells in alopecia areata. The study, taken as a whole, reports: Alopecia totalis/universalis scalp especially showed more expanded CD8+ clones than normal scalp.

Punch biopsies of lesional scalp, plus peripheral blood, were taken from alopecia areata patients. The sorting of PBMCs gave CD4+ and CD8+ T cells. As the sequencing template, cDNA was produced by extracting RNA and reverse transcribing it. Profiling relied on immunoSEQ multiplex PCR, and the TCRdb table lists in-frame clones only, not all of them. The table records 90,000 to 120,000 clones, approximately 50% of them present only once. Sequencing was performed on NKG2D-low CD8+ T cells sorted from blood. The chain is built from TRBV4-1 and TRBJ2-7, with 8 bases fitting TRBD2. The clonotype originates from a human donor with alopecia areata. CDR3: CASSQGAGAYEQYF. DNA of the CDR3: TGCGCCAGCAGCCAAGGAGCGGGAGCCTACGAGCAGTACTTC.